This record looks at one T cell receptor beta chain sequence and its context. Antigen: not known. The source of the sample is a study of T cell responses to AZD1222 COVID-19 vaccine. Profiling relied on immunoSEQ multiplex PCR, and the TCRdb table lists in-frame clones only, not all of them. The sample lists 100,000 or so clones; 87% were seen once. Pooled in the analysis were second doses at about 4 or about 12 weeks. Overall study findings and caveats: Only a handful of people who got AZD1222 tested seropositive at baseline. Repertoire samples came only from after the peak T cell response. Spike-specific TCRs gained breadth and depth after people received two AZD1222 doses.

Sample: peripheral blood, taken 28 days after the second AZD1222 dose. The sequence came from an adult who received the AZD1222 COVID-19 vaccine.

CDR3 sequence (DNA): TGTGCCAGCAGCGCTGACGGGAACACTGAAGCTTTCTTT. The encoded protein is CASSADGNTEAFF. The rearrangement joins TRBV9 to TRBJ1-1; no reliable D call. This CDR3 spans 13 amino acids. The V end lost 3 bases, the J end lost 1 base, and 7 bases lay between the germline ends. CDR1 SGDLS and CDR2 YYNGEE come from the germline V gene. Using reference TRBV9 and TRBJ1-1 for the parts outside the CDR3, the full variable domain is DSGVTQTPKHLITATGQRVTLRCSPRSGDLSVYWYQQSLDQGLQFLIQYYNGEERAKGNILERFSAQQFPDLHSELNLSSLELGDSALYFCASSADGNTEAFFGQGTRLTVV.